This T cell receptor (beta chain) was sequenced during a study of beta chain features in type 1 diabetes. The study, taken as a whole, reports: Junctions at VDJ sites from type 1 diabetes patients had fewer insertions and more deletions.

This clone was observed a few times. Its antigen remains unidentified. Germline V gene sequence: CDR1 SGHTA, CDR2 FQGNSA. The CDR3 extends over 16 amino acids. V shed 7 bases and J 5 bases; nucleotides not matched to a gene: 12. Of the isolated RNA, all was reverse transcribed, and so the sequenced material was expressed TCRB transcripts. Data came from immunoSEQ multiplex PCR; TCRdb stores just in-frame clones and leaves some out. Of around 19,000 clones in the sample, around 50% were seen once. The genes are TRBV7-2 and TRBJ2-5, with 11 bases identical to TRBD2. This TCR derives from a man aged 18 to 29 in good health. Sequenced: stem cell memory CD4+ T cells from blood. CDR3 bases: TGTGCCAGCAACCCTTTAGGGACTAGCGGTGGGGAGACCCAGTACTTC. The encoded protein is CASNPLGTSGGETQYF.